The clone carrying this TCR beta chain was observed many times. Its antigen is currently unknown. This CDR3 region has 13 residues. V lost 5 bases and J 2 bases, leaving 10 bases between the germline ends. Looked up from germline, CDR1 is PRHDT and CDR2 is FYEKMQ (reference sequence). The sample comes from a study of molecular identifiers for immune sequencing clone quantification. Study results and limitations: Over 97% of effector molecules, yet under 1% of naive-cell molecules, were held by clones above 20 RNA copies.

TCR libraries were built in bulk with a published protocol and specific TCR primers. TCRdb itself ran the PCR reads through MiXCR, one entry per CDR3 protein. The data hold 460,000 or so distinct CDR3 sequences, with about 20% observed a single time. Libraries of naive CD8 cells were prepared from approximately 20,000 to 1,000,000 sorted cells using 10%, 30% or 50% RNA. Naive CD8 T cells were sorted as CD8+CD4-CCR7+CD45RA+. This TCR came from a human donor in good health. Some libraries in this study had Jurkat cell RNA spiked in. Input material: naive CD8+ T cells from blood, with Jurkat cell RNA spiked in. Noted subset: FACS-sorted CD8+CD4-CCR7+CD45RA+ naive T cells. J is TRBJ2-7 and V is TRBV13; the D is unclear. CDR3 DNA: TGTGCCAGCAGCCCCCTCCTGGCCTACGAGCAGTACTTC. It yields the protein CASSPLLAYEQYF.